This T cell receptor (beta chain) comes out of a study of shared clonotypes between healthy human individuals. Study-wide results and limits: Sequencing depth was expected to influence donor clonotype sharing. Larger richness was generally estimated for naive than memory subsets.

Authors' processing steps: Junction-only sequences without quality scores were provided by ImmunoSEQ, so filtering was different. Using immunoSEQ multiplex PCR, the repertoire was profiled, and TCRdb retains in-frame clones only, with some absent. That table gives V, J and clone size, and the DNA gave D and trimming. The sample includes about 1 million clones, around 82% of them seen just once. This clone was counted between two and nine times. No antigen is known for it. This receptor was identified in a man aged 18-30 years in good health. Some clones in this sample may be carry-over from other donors' samples. Source material: memory CD4+ T cells from PBMCs. Subset of the sample: CD45RA-negative fraction.

CDR3 DNA sequence: TGTGCCAGCAGCTTGACGGGGACTCCCGAGCAGTTCTTC. Its protein is CASSLTGTPEQFF. V and J are TRBV5-5 and TRBJ2-1, with D perhaps TRBD2 (6 bases). V shed 1 base and J shed 10 bases, with 12 bases lying between them. The CDR3 contains 13 residues. Germline V gene data show CDR1 as SGHKS and CDR2 as YYEKEE (reference sequence).